The present T cell receptor (beta chain) was sequenced within a study of CD8+ T cells in alopecia areata. Study overall: The protocol delivered tofacitinib for 6 to 18 months, then withdrew it for 6 months.

The germline V gene has CDR1 SGHNT and CDR2 YYREEE (reference sequence). V shed 2 bases, J shed 1 base, and the junction held 6 bases outside the gene matches. This CDR3 is built from 18 residues. Extraction of RNA preceded its reverse transcription into cDNA, which served as the sequencing template. Sequencing used immunoSEQ multiplex PCR; TCRdb keeps in-frame clones, though not all of them. The repertoire holds about 130,000 clones, with over 50% as singletons. This clone was counted a few times. The sequences come from CD4+ T cells sorted from blood, collected at week 0. This chain links TRBV5-4 with TRBJ2-6, with 10 bases aligning to TRBD1. This receptor was obtained from a human donor with alopecia areata. The CDR3 reads CASSFPGQGTSGANVLTF. The CDR3 region has the DNA TGTGCCAGCAGCTTCCCGGGACAGGGGACTTCTGGGGCCAACGTCCTGACTTTC.